Shown below are 12 T cell receptor beta chains from a single sample sequenced in a study of T cells after yellow fever vaccination. MiXCR, run by TCRdb on the 5' RACE reads, gives a single entry per CDR3 protein. The sample consists of about 580,000 distinct CDR3 sequences, roughly a sixth of them appearing once. Sequenced here: PBMCs, sampled about 5 days after the first yellow fever vaccination. The receptors originated from a man younger than 30 who received the YFV17D yellow fever vaccine.

This clonotype has ten or more counts. V usage is TRBV19 and J usage is TRBJ2-2, with unresolved D. The germline gives CDR1 LNHDA, CDR2 SQIVND (reference sequence). V was clipped by 9 bases and J by 8 bases, with 7 bases between them. The CDR3 is 10 residues long. The CDR3, as DNA: TGTGCCAGGGCCCCAGGGGAGCTGTTTTTT. As protein: CARAPGELFF. The entire variable domain, with the rest obtained from reference TRBV19 and TRBJ2-2, is as follows: DGGITQSPKYLFRKEGQNVTLSCEQNLNHDAMYWYRQDPGQGLRLIYYSQIVNDFQKGDIAEGYSVSREKKESFPLTVTSAQKNPTAFYLCARAPGELFFGEGSRLTVL.

The chain uses TRBV20-1 and TRBJ1-1; no reliable D call. Germline V gene data show CDR1 as DFQATT and CDR2 as SNEGSKA (reference sequence). This CDR3 region has 12 residues. Trimming removed 1 base from V and 2 bases from J, with 5 bases in between. As DNA, the CDR3 is TGCAGTGCTAGAGGCCTCAACACTGAAGCTTTCTTT. Encoded protein: CSARGLNTEAFF.

This chain joins TRBV3-1 and TRBJ2-2; 7 bases agree with TRBD1. This CDR3 is built from 16 residues. The V segment lost 4 bases and the J segment 5 bases; nucleotides outside the gene matches: 10. CDR1 and CDR2 (germline): LGHDT, YNNKEL (reference sequence). The DNA of the CDR3 is TGTGCCAGCAGCCCACAGGGGCCGCTCCAAACCGGGGAGCTGTTTTTT. This codes for CASSPQGPLQTGELFF.

This clonotype was seen repeatedly, ten times or more. V and J are TRBV12-3 or TRBV12-4 and TRBJ1-3, with D perhaps matching TRBD1 (5 bases). The CDR3 covers 13 residues. V was clipped by 4 bases and J by 7 bases, with 11 bases between them. CDR3 amino acids: CASSSQGGNTIYF. The CDR3 coding sequence is TGTGCCAGCAGTTCCCAGGGAGGTAACACCATATATTTT.

The chain recombines TRBV20-1 with TRBJ2-1; 8 bases map to TRBD2. Germline lookup yields CDR1 DFQATT and CDR2 SNEGSKA (reference sequence). After removal of 2 bases from V and 3 bases from J, the junction contained 6 bases not matched to a gene. This CDR3 is 15 amino acids long. CDR3 sequence reads: CSARPTSGIYNEQFF. Written as DNA, the CDR3 is TGCAGTGCTAGACCAACTAGCGGAATCTACAATGAGCAGTTCTTC.

A few counts support this clonotype. The rearrangement joins TRBV6-1 to TRBJ2-7; TRBD2 matches at 10 bases. The germline V gene encodes CDR1 MNHNS and CDR2 SASEGT. V shed 2 bases and J 1 base; nucleotides not matched to a gene: 2. The CDR3 is 15 residues long. The DNA of the CDR3 is TGTGCCAGCAGTGAAAGGACTAGCGGATCCTACGAGCAGTACGTC. Translation gives CASSERTSGSYEQYV.

This clonotype was found a few times. The chain links TRBV7-9 to TRBJ2-1; D may be TRBD1 (5 bases). Germline CDR1 and CDR2: SEHNR and FQNEAQ (reference sequence). Trimming removed 4 bases from V and 2 bases from J, with 6 bases in between. The CDR3 totals 13 residues. The CDR3 sequence is CASSWTPYNEQFF. In DNA, the CDR3 is TGTGCCAGCAGCTGGACACCCTACAATGAGCAGTTCTTC.

J is TRBJ2-4 and V is TRBV5-1; perhaps TRBD2 as D (7 bases). CDR3 length: 16 residues. The germline gives CDR1 SGHRS, CDR2 YFSETQ. Trimming took off 4 bases at V and 7 bases at J, with 21 bases between the two ends. The CDR3 spells CASSGGGASLSNIQYF. CDR3 DNA: TGCGCCAGCAGCGGAGGGGGGGCCTCCCTAAGTAACATTCAGTACTTC.

This chain connects TRBV19 to TRBJ1-6, with D hard to call. Germline CDR1 LNHDA, CDR2 SQIVND (reference sequence). This CDR3 region has 14 residues. Trimming pared 6 bases from V and 12 bases from J, leaving 18 bases between. CDR3 loop: CASSHGWASGPLHF. CDR3 DNA sequence: TGTGCCAGTAGCCATGGCTGGGCATCTGGACCCCTCCACTTT.

This chain uses TRBV27 with TRBJ2-5; D not certain. V lost 5 bases and J lost 5, with 12 bases in between. Germline loops: CDR1 MNHEY, CDR2 SMNVEV (reference sequence). The CDR3 is 13 amino acids. CDR3 sequence (DNA): TGTGCCAGCAGTCCGTATGGTTCGGAGACCCAGTACTTC. It codes for CASSPYGSETQYF.

In its sample, this clonotype was seen a few times. The chain joins TRBV5-5 to TRBJ1-1; D not resolved. Trimming left V 3 bases short and J 4 bases short, with 19 bases between. Germline lookup yields CDR1 SGHKS and CDR2 YYEKEE (reference sequence). The CDR3 loop spans 16 amino acids. The CDR3 sequence: CASSSVWPVGSTEAFF. DNA of the CDR3: TGTGCCAGCAGCTCCGTATGGCCCGTGGGCAGCACTGAAGCTTTCTTT. The full variable domain, in which reference TRBV5-5 and TRBJ1-1 provide the parts outside the CDR3, is DAGVTQSPTHLIKTRGQQVTLRCSPISGHKSVSWYQQVLGQGPQFIFQYYEKEERGRGNFPDRFSARQFPNYSSELNVNALLLGDSALYLCASSSVWPVGSTEAFFGQGTRLTVV.

The rearrangement joins TRBV2 to TRBJ1-5; D possibly corresponds to TRBD1 (5 bases). The CDR3 runs to 18 residues. Trimming cost V 5 bases and J 2 bases, with 22 bases left between them. The germline gives CDR1 SNHLY, CDR2 FYNNEI. The CDR3 here is CASSLGETIRYGNQPQHF. The CDR3 region has the DNA TGTGCCAGCAGTTTGGGGGAGACCATCAGGTATGGCAATCAGCCCCAGCATTTT. Based on the CDR3 plus reference TRBV2 and TRBJ1-5, the full variable domain is EPEVTQTPSHQVTQMGQEVILRCVPISNHLYFYWYRQILGQKVEFLVSFYNNEISEKSEIFDDQFSVERPDGSNFTLKIRSTKLEDSAMYFCASSLGETIRYGNQPQHFGDGTRLSIL.